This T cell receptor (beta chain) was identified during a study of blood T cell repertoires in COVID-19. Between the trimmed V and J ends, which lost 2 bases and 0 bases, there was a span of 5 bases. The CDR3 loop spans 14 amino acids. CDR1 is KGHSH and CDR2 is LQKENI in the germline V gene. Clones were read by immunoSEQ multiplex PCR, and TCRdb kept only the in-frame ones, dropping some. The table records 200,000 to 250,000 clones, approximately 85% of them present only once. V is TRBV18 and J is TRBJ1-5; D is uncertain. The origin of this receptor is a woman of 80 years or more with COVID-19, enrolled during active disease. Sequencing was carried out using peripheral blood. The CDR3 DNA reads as TGTGCCAGCTCACCAGACTATAGCAATCAGCCCCAGCATTTT. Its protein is CASSPDYSNQPQHF.